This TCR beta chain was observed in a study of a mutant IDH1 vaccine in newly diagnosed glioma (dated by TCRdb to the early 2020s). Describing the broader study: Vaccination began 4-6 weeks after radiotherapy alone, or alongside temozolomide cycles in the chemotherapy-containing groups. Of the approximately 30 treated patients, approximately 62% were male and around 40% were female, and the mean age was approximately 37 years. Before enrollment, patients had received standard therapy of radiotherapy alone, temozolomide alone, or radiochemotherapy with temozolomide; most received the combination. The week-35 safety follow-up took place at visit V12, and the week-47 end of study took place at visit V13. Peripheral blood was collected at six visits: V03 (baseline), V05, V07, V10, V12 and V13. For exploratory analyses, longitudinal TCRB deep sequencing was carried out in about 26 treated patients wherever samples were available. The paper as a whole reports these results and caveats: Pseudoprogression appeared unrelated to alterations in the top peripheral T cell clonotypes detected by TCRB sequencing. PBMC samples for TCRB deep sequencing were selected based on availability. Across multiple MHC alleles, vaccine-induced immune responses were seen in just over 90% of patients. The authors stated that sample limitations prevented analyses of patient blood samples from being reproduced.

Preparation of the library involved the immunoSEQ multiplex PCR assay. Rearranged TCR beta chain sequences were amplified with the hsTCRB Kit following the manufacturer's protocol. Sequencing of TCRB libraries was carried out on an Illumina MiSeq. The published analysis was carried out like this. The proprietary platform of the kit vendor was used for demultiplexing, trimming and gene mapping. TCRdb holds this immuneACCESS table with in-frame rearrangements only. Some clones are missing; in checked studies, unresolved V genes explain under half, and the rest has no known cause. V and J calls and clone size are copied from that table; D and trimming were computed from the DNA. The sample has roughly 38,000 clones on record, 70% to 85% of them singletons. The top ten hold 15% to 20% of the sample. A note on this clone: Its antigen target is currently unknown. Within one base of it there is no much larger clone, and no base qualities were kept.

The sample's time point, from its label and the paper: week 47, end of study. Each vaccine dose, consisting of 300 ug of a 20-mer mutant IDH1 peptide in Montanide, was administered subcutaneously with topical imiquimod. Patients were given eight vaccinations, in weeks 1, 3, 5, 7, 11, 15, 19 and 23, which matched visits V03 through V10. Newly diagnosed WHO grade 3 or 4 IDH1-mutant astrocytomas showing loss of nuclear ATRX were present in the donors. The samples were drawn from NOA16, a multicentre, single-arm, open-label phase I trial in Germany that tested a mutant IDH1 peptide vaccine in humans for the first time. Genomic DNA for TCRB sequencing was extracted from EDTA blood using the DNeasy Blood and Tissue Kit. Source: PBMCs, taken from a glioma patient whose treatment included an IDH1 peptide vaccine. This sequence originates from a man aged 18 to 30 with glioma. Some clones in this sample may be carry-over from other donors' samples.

The CDR3: CSVAGDNYGYTF. The DNA reads as follows: TGCAGCGTTGCCGGGGACAACTATGGCTACACCTTC. The chain is made from TRBV29-1 and TRBJ1-2; TRBD1 could be the D gene, as 5 bases match. V is clipped by 4 bases and J by 2 bases, and the sequence between their germline boundaries is 8 bases long. The CDR3 starts with the cysteine, ends with the phenylalanine, and has 12 residues. CDR3 DNA is the only sequence kept; it has 36 bases, read in frame from the first base. Looking up the germline V gene yields CDR1 SQVTM and CDR2 ANQGSEA.